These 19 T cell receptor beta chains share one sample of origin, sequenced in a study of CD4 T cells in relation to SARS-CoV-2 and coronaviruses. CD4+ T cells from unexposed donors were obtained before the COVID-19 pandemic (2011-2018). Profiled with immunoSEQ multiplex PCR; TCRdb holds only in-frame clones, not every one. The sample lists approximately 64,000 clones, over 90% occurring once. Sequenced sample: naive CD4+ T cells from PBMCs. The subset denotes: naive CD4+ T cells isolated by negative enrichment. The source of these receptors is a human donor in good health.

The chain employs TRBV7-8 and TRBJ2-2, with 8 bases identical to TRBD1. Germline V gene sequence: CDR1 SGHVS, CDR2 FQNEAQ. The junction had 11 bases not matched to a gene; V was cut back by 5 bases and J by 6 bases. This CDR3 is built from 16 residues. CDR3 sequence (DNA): TGTGCCAGCAGCCCCCGACAGGGGACGGGGCCCGGGGAGCTGTTTTTT. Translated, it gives CASSPRQGTGPGELFF. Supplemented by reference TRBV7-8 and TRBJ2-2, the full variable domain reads GAGVSQSPRYKVAKRGQDVALRCDPISGHVSLFWYQQALGQGPEFLTYFQNEAQLDKSGLPSDRFFAERPEGSVSTLKIQRTQQEDSAVYLCASSPRQGTGPGELFFGEGSRLTVL.

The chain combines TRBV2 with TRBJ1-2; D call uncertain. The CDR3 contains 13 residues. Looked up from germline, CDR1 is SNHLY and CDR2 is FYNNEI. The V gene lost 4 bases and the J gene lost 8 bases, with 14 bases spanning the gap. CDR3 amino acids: CASSGQPYGGYTF. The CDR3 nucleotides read TGTGCCAGCAGTGGGCAGCCCTATGGAGGCTACACCTTC.

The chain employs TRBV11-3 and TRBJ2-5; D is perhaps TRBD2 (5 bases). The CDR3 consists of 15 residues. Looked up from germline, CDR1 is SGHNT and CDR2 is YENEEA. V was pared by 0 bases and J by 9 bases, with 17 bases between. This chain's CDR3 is CASSLDGLNAESQYF. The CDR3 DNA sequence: TGTGCCAGCAGCTTAGACGGACTGAACGCTGAGTCCCAGTACTTC.

The CDR3 nucleotides read TGTGCCAGCAGCTCCCAGGGGATTAGAAACACCATATATTTT. It yields the protein CASSSQGIRNTIYF. The chain has TRBV7-9 and TRBJ1-3; TRBD1 might be the D (6 bases). The CDR3 is made up of 14 amino acids. Germline loops: CDR1 SEHNR, CDR2 FQNEAQ (reference sequence). With 4 bases removed from V and 5 bases from J, the gap between germline ends came to 12 bases. The complete variable domain, with remaining parts taken from reference TRBV7-9 and TRBJ1-3, reads DTGVSQNPRHKITKRGQNVTFRCDPISEHNRLYWYRQTLGQGPEFLTYFQNEAQLEKSRLLSDRFSAERPKGSFSTLEIQRTEQGDSAMYLCASSSQGIRNTIYFGEGSWLTVV.

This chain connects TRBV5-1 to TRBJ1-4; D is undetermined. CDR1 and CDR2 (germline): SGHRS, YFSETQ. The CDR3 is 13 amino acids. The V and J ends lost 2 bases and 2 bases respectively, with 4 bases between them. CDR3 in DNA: TGCGCCAGCAGCTTTTCGACTAATGAAAAACTGTTTTTT. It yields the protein CASSFSTNEKLFF.

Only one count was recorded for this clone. The CDR3 nucleotides read TGTGCCAGCAGCCTACGGGGTGACTACAATGAGCAGTTCTTC. Protein product: CASSLRGDYNEQFF. The chain carries TRBV3-1 (or the pseudogene TRBV3-2) and TRBJ2-1, with D maybe TRBD2 (5 bases). The germline gives CDR1 LGHDT, CDR2 YNNKEL (reference sequence). Between the trimmed V and J ends, which lost 4 bases and 3 bases, there was a span of 10 bases. CDR3 length equals 14 residues.

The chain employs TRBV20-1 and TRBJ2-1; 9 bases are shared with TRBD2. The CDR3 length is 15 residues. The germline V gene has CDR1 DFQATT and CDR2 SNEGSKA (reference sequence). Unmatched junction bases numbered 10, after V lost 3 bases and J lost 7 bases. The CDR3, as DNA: TGCAGTGCTAGTAAGGGGCTAGCGGGACGTAATGAGCAGTTCTTC. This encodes CSASKGLAGRNEQFF.

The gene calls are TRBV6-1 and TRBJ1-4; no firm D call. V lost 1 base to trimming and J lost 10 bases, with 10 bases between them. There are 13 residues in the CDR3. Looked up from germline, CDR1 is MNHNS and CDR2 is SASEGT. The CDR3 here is CASSEVVAAKLFF. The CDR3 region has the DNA TGTGCCAGCAGTGAAGTTGTGGCAGCAAAACTGTTTTTT.

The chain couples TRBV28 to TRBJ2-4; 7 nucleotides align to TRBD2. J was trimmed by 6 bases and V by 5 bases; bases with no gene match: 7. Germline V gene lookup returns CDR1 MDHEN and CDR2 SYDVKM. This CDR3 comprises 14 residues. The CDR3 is CASSDTRLANIQYF. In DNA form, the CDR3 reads TGTGCCAGCAGTGATACAAGACTAGCAAACATTCAGTACTTC.

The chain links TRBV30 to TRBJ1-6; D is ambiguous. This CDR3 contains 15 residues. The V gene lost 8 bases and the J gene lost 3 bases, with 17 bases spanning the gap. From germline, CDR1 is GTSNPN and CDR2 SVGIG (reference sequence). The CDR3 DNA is TGTGCCGCCCAGCGTGGATTACTCTATAATTCACCCCTCCACTTT. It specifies CAAQRGLLYNSPLHF.

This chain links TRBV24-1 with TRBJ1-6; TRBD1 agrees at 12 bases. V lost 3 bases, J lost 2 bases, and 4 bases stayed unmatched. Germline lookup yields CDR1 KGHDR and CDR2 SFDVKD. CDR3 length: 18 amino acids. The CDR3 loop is CATSDPGQGAAYNSPLHF. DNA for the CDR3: TGTGCCACCAGTGATCCGGGACAGGGGGCCGCCTATAATTCACCCCTCCACTTT.

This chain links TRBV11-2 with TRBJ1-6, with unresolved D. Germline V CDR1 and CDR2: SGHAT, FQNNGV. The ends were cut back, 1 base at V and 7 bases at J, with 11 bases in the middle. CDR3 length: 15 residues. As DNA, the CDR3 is TGTGCCAGCAGCTTAGCGGAGGGAGTAAATTCACCCCTCCACTTT. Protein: CASSLAEGVNSPLHF. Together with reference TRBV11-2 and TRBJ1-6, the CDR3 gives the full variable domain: EAGVAQSPRYKIIEKRQSVAFWCNPISGHATLYWYQQILGQGPKLLIQFQNNGVVDDSQLPKDRFSAERLKGVDSTLKIQPAKLEDSAVYLCASSLAEGVNSPLHFGNGTRLTVT.

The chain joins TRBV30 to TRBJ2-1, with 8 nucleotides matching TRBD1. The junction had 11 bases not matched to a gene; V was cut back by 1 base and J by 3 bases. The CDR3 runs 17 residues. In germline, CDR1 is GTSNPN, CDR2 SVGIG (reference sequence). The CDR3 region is CAWSAPPRTGLYNEQFF. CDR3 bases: TGTGCCTGGAGTGCACCCCCCCGGACAGGGCTCTACAATGAGCAGTTCTTC.

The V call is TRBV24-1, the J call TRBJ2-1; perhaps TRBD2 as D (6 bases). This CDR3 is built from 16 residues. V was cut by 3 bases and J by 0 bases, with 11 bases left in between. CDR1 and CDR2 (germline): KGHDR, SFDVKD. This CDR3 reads CATSDPVGGSYNEQFF. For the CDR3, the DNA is TGTGCCACCAGTGATCCGGTGGGGGGCTCCTACAATGAGCAGTTCTTC.

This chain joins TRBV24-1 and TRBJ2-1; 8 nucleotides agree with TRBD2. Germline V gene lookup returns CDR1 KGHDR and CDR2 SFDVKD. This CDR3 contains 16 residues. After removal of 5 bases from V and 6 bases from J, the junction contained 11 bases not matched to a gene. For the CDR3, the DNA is TGTGCCACCAGTGGCTTAAGCGGGAGCTTTAGCAATGAGCAGTTCTTC. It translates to CATSGLSGSFSNEQFF.

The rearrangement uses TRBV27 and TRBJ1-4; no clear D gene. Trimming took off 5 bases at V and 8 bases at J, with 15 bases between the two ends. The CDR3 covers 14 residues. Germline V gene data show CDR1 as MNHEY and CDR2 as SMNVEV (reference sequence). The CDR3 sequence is CASSLWGGGEKLFF. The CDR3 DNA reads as TGTGCCAGCAGTCTCTGGGGAGGCGGGGAAAAACTGTTTTTT.

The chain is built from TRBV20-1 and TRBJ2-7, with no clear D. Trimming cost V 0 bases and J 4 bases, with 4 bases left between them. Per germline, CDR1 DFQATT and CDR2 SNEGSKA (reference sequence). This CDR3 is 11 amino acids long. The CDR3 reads CSAREAYEQYF. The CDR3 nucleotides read TGCAGTGCTAGAGAGGCGTACGAGCAGTACTTC.

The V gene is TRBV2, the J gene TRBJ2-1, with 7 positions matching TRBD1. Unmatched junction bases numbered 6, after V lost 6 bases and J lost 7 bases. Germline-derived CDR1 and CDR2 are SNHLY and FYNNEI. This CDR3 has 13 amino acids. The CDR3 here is CASRTGWGNEQFF. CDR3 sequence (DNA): TGTGCCAGCAGGACAGGGTGGGGGAATGAGCAGTTCTTC.

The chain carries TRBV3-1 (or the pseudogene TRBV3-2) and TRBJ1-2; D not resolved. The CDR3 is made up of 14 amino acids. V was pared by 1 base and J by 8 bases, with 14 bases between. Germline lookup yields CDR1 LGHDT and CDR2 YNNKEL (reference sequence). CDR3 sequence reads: CASSQGDISGGYTF. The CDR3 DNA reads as TGTGCCAGCAGCCAAGGAGATATTTCCGGGGGCTACACCTTC.